Following are 17 T cell receptor beta chains from one sample sequenced in a study of shared clonotypes between healthy human individuals. Method: immunoSEQ multiplex PCR; TCRdb's copy keeps in-frame clones and lacks some. This sample yields about 2.4 million clones, of which about 92% are seen a single time; over 0.12% belongs to the top ten. The sequencing input was naive CD4+ T cells sorted from blood. Regarding subset: CD45RA+ positively selected. These receptors all come from a man aged 18 to 30 in good health.

J is TRBJ2-2 and V is TRBV5-1; 11 bases are shared with TRBD2. Germline values: CDR1 SGHRS, CDR2 YFSETQ. The trim removed 4 bases at V and 6 bases at J, leaving 14 bases unmatched. CDR3 length: 18 amino acids. In DNA, the CDR3 is TGCGCCAGCAGCCGGACAAATAATAGCGGGAGGGCCCCCGGGGAGCTGTTTTTT. Amino acid sequence: CASSRTNNSGRAPGELFF.

This clone occurred once. CDR3 protein: CASSVGVSQRDSPLHF. The CDR3 bases are TGTGCCAGCAGCGTAGGGGTGTCCCAACGGGATTCACCCCTCCACTTT. The V call is TRBV9, the J call TRBJ1-6; no definite D call. CDR3 length equals 16 residues. Trimming removed 0 bases at V and 8 bases at J, with 15 bases between. The germline gives CDR1 SGDLS, CDR2 YYNGEE.

This sequence joins TRBV27 and TRBJ2-3, with D possibly matching TRBD1 (6 bases). The CDR3 contains 12 residues. The germline CDR1 and CDR2 sequences are MNHEY and SMNVEV (reference sequence). Trimming took off 6 bases at V and 5 bases at J, with 9 bases between the two ends. The CDR3 spells CASSQTGDTQYF. CDR3 sequence (DNA): TGTGCCAGCAGCCAGACAGGAGATACGCAGTATTTT.

The gene calls are TRBV14 and TRBJ2-5, with D possibly matching TRBD1 (5 bases). Trimming left V 1 base short and J 5 bases short, with 20 bases between. The CDR3 has 17 residues. CDR1 is SGHDN and CDR2 is FVKESK in the germline V gene. CDR3 sequence (DNA): TGTGCCAGCAGCCAAGGGATAGGGGTCACGGAGACGGAGACCCAGTACTTC. Protein sequence: CASSQGIGVTETETQYF.

V usage is TRBV28 and J usage is TRBJ1-4; 10 positions agree with TRBD1. Germline V lookup: CDR1 MDHEN, CDR2 SYDVKM. This CDR3 region has 15 residues. The V gene end was trimmed by 6 bases and the J gene end by 7 bases; junction bases not matched to a gene: 8. The CDR3 loop is CASRSPGQGFEKLFF. CDR3 in DNA: TGTGCCAGCAGGTCTCCGGGACAGGGGTTTGAAAAACTGTTTTTT.

V and J are TRBV6-1 and TRBJ1-6; 9 nucleotides align to TRBD1. Trimming at V came to 0 bases and at J to 8 bases, leaving 11 bases not matched to a gene. This CDR3 contains 18 residues. Per the germline V gene, CDR1 is MNHNS and CDR2 is SASEGT. CDR3 sequence reads: CASSEAGGDRALYSPLHF. The CDR3 bases are TGTGCCAGCAGTGAAGCGGGGGGGGACAGGGCCCTTTATTCACCCCTCCACTTT.

This chain joins TRBV7-9 and TRBJ1-3, with D tentatively TRBD1 (6 bases). This CDR3 is built from 17 residues. Germline CDR1 SEHNR, CDR2 FQNEAQ (reference sequence). The V end lost 3 bases, the J end lost 2 bases, and 17 bases lay between the germline ends. The CDR3 nucleotides are TGTGCCAGCAGCTTGAGGGGACGGCGGGGGCCTGGAAACACCATATATTTT. It is translated as CASSLRGRRGPGNTIYF.

V and J are TRBV10-3 and TRBJ2-1; 13 nucleotides align to TRBD2. The CDR3 has 13 amino acids. Germline CDR1 is ENHRY and CDR2 is SYGVKD. The J segment lost 12 bases and the V segment lost 11 bases, leaving 10 bases of the junction unmatched. The CDR3 nucleotides read TGTGCCGTCGCCCTGGGACTAGCGGGACTGCAGTTCTTC. Amino acid sequence: CAVALGLAGLQFF.

J is TRBJ2-5 and V is TRBV2; perhaps TRBD1 as D (6 bases). The ends were cut back, 6 bases at V and 11 bases at J, with 25 bases in the middle. Germline assignment: CDR1 SNHLY and CDR2 FYNNEI. The CDR3 totals 15 residues. CDR3: CASSVDSVGPWGQYF. CDR3 nucleotides: TGTGCCAGCAGCGTGGACAGCGTTGGCCCGTGGGGGCAGTACTTC.

The chain carries TRBV4-3 and TRBJ1-6; D gene ambiguous. Trimming took off 0 bases at V and 10 bases at J, with 13 bases between the two ends. CDR3 length: 15 amino acids. Germline CDR1 LGHNA, CDR2 YSLEER. The CDR3 nucleotides read TGCGCCAGCAGCCAAGACTTCGGGGTAGGATCACCCCTCCACTTT. Encoded protein: CASSQDFGVGSPLHF.

This chain uses TRBV5-4 with TRBJ2-7; maybe TRBD2 (5 bases). Trimming stripped 1 base from V and 7 bases from J, with 12 bases between. CDR3 size: 13 residues. Germline V gene lookup returns CDR1 SGHNT and CDR2 YYREEE (reference sequence). The CDR3 spells CASSLTRSGEQYF. In DNA form, the CDR3 reads TGTGCCAGCAGCTTGACGCGGTCGGGGGAGCAGTACTTC.

The chain employs TRBV18 and TRBJ2-5; TRBD2 aligns across 8 bases. The CDR3 totals 16 residues. Germline values: CDR1 KGHSH, CDR2 LQKENI. J gave up 4 bases and V 4 bases, and 11 bases lay outside the gene matches. This CDR3 is CASSLQSGSAVETQYF. The CDR3 nucleotides read TGTGCCAGCTCACTTCAAAGCGGGAGCGCAGTAGAGACCCAGTACTTC. Based on the CDR3 plus reference TRBV18 and TRBJ2-5, the full variable domain is NAGVMQNPRHLVRRRGQEARLRCSPMKGHSHVYWYRQLPEEGLKFMVYLQKENIIDESGMPKERFSAEFPKEGPSILRIQQVVRGDSAAYFCASSLQSGSAVETQYFGPGTRLLVL.

The chain is built from TRBV19 and TRBJ2-5, with D perhaps TRBD1 (6 bases). V gave up 4 bases and J gave up 5 bases, with 11 bases separating them. The CDR3 totals 13 residues. Per germline, CDR1 LNHDA and CDR2 SQIVND (reference sequence). Written as DNA, the CDR3 is TGTGCCAGTAGTACCCACAGGGTTGAGACCCAGTACTTC. It encodes CASSTHRVETQYF.

The chain is built from TRBV27 and TRBJ2-7, with D perhaps matching TRBD1 (5 bases). Germline loops: CDR1 MNHEY, CDR2 SMNVEV (reference sequence). The CDR3 length is 14 residues. Trimming removed 6 bases at V and 4 bases at J, with 16 bases between. CDR3 sequence reads: CASRPLTVGYEQYF. The CDR3 coding sequence is TGTGCCAGCAGACCGCTGACAGTGGGATACGAGCAGTACTTC.

The CDR3 here is CASSESITGQGYYGYTF. In DNA form, the CDR3 reads TGTGCCAGCAGTGAATCTATTACGGGACAGGGATACTATGGCTACACCTTC. This chain connects TRBV25-1 to TRBJ1-2; 9 positions match TRBD1. There are 17 residues in the CDR3. The V gene end was trimmed by 1 base and the J gene end by 3 bases; junction bases not matched to a gene: 9. Per the germline V gene, CDR1 is MGHDK and CDR2 is SYGVNS.

This clone has just one count. The V call is TRBV11-2, the J call TRBJ2-7; D ambiguous. Trimming shortened V by 2 bases and J by 3 bases, and 14 bases separated the two germline ends. CDR3 length equals 15 residues. Per germline, CDR1 SGHAT and CDR2 FQNNGV. This chain's CDR3 is CASSLRGHSFYEQYF. The CDR3 DNA reads as TGTGCCAGCAGCTTAAGAGGTCATTCCTTCTACGAGCAGTACTTC. The full variable domain, rest sourced from reference TRBV11-2 and TRBJ2-7, is EAGVAQSPRYKIIEKRQSVAFWCNPISGHATLYWYQQILGQGPKLLIQFQNNGVVDDSQLPKDRFSAERLKGVDSTLKIQPAKLEDSAVYLCASSLRGHSFYEQYFGPGTRLTVT.

The chain combines TRBV5-1 with TRBJ2-5; D is perhaps TRBD1 (6 bases). The V gene's germline CDR1 is SGHRS and CDR2 YFSETQ. CDR3 length: 15 amino acids. V dropped 1 base and J dropped 5 bases, with 15 bases sitting between them. The CDR3 nucleotides are TGCGCCAGCAGCTTGTATTCCAGGGGAGAGGAGACCCAGTACTTC. Residues: CASSLYSRGEETQYF.